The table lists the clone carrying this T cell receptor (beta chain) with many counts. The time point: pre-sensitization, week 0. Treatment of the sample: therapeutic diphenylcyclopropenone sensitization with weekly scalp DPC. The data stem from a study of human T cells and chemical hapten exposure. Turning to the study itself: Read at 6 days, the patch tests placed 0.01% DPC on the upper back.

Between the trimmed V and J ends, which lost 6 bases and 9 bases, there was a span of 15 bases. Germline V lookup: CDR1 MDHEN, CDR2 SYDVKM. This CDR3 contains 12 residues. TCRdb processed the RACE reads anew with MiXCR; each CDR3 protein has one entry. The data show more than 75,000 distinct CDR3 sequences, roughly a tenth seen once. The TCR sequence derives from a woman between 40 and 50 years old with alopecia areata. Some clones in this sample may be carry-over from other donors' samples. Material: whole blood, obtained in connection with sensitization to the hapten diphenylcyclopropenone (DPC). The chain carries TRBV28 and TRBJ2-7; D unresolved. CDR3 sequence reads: CASSRVGSGQYF. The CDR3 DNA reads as TGTGCCAGCAGCCGGGTGGGGTCCGGGCAGTACTTC.